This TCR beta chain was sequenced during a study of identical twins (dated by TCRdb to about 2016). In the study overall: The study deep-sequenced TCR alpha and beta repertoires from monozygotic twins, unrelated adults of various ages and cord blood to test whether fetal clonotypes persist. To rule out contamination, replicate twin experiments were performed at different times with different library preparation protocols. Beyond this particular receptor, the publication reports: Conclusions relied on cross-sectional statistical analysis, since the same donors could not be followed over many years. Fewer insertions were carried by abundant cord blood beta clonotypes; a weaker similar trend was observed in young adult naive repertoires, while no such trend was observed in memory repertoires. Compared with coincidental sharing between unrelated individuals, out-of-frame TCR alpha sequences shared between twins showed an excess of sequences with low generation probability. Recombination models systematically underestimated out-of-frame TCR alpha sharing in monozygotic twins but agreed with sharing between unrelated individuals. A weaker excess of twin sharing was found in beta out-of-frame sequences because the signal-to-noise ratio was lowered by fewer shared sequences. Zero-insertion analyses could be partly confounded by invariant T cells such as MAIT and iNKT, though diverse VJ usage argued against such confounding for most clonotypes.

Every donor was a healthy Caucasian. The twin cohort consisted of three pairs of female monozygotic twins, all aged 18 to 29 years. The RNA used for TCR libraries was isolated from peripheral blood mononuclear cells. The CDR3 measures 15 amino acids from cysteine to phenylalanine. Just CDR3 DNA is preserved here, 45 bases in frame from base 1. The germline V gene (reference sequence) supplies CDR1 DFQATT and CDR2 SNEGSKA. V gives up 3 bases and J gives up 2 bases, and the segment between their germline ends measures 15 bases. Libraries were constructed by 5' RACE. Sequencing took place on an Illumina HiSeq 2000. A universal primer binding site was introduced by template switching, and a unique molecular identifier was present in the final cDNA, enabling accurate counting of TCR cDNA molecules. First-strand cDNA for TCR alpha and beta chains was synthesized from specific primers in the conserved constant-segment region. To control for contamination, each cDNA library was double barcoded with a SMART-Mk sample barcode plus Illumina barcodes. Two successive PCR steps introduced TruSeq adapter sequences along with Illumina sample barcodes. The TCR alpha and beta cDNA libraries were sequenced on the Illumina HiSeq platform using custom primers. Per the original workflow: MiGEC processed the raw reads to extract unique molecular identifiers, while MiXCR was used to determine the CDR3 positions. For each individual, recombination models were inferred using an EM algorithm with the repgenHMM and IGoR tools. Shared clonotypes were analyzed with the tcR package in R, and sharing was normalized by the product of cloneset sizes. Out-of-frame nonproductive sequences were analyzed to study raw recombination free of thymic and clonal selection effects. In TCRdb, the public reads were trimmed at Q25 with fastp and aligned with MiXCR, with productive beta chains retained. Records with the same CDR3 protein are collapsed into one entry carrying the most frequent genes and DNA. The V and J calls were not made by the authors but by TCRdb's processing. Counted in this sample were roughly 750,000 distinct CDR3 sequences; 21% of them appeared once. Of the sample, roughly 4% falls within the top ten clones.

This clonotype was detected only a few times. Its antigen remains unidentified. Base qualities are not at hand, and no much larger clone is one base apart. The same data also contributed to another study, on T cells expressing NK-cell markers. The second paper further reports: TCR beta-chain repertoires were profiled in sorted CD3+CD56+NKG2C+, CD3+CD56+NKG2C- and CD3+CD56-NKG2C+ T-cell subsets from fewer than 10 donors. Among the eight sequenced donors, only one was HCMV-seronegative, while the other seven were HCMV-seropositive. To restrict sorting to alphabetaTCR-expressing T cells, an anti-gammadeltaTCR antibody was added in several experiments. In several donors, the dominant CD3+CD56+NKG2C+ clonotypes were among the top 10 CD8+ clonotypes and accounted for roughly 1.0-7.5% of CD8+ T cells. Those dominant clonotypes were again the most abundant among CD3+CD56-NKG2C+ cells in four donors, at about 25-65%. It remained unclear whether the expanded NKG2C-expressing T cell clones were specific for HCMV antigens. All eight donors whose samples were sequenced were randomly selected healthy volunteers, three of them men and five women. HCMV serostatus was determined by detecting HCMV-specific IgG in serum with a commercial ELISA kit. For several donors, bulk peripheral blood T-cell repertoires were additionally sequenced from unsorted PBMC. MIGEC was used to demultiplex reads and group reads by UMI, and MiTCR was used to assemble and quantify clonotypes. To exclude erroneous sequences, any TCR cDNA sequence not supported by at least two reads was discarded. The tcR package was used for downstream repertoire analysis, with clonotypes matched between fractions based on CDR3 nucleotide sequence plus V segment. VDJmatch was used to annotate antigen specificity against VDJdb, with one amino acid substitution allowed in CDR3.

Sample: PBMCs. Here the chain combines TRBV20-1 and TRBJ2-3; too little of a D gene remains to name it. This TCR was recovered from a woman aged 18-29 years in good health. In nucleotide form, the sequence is TGCAGTGCTAGTGTGGCCCGGTCTTTCACAGATACGCAGTATTTT. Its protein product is CSASVARSFTDTQYF.